This T cell receptor gamma chain was sequenced during a study of gammadelta T cells in human blood. TCRdb re-processed the RT-PCR reads using CATT. This sample has approximately 420 gamma-chain clones, with roughly 13% found just once. By sample share, this clone is large. Other nucleotide sequences from this sample produce the same CDR3. V dropped 0 bases and J dropped 7; count of bases not matched to a gene: 6. The CDR3 loop spans 17 amino acids. Germline assignment: CDR1 GITISATS and CDR2 ISYDGTV (reference sequence). Specimen: Vgamma9Vdelta2 gamma-delta T cells from adult blood. The chain links TRGV9 to TRGJP. The clonotype comes from a human donor. CDR3: CALWEVRSELGKKIKVF. DNA for the CDR3: TGTGCCTTGTGGGAGGTGCGATCGGAGTTGGGCAAAAAAATCAAGGTATTT.